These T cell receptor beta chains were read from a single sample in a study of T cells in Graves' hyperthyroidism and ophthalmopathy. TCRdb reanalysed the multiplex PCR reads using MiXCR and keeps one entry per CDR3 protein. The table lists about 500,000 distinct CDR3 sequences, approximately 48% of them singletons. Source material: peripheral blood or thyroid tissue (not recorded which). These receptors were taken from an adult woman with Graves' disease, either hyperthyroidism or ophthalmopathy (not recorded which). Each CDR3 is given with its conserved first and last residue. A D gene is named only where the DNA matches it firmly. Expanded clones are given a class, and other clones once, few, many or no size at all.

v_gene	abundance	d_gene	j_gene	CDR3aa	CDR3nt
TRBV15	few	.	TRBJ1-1	CATSRDRVRAFF	TGTGCCACCAGCAGAGACAGGGTGAGAGCTTTCTTT
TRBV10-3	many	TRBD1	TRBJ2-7	CAIREDRVGEQYF	TGTGCCATCAGGGAGGACAGGGTTGGCGAGCAGTACTTC
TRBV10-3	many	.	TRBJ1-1	CAISAGLGGNTEAFF	TGTGCCATCAGTGCAGGGTTGGGTGGGAACACTGAAGCTTTCTTT
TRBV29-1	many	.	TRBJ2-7	CSVEGGYGRTSYEQYF	TGCAGCGTTGAGGGGGGATACGGCAGGACGTCCTACGAGCAGTACTTC
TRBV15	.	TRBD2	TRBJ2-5	CATRVPSGRMETQYF	TGTGCCACCAGGGTCCCTAGCGGGAGAATGGAGACCCAGTACTTC
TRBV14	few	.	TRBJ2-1	CASSHELEGHEQFF	TGTGCCAGCAGCCATGAACTAGAGGGGCATGAGCAGTTCTTC
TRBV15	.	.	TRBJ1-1	CATSETNGGGTEAFF	TGTGCCACCAGCGAAACGAACGGAGGCGGCACTGAAGCTTTCTTT
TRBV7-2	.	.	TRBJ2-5	CASSLTPGIETQYF	TGTGCCAGCAGCTTAACCCCGGGCATAGAGACCCAGTACTTC
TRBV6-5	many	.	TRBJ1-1	CASSKRGTRDKEAFF	TGTGCCAGCAGCAAGAGGGGGACCAGGGATAAGGAAGCTTTCTTT
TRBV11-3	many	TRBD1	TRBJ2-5	CASSSGQGVQETQYF	TGTGCCAGCAGCTCGGGACAGGGGGTCCAAGAGACCCAGTACTTC
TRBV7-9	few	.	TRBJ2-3	CASSLVGHGDTQYF	TGTGCCAGCAGCTTAGTGGGCCACGGGGATACGCAGTATTTT
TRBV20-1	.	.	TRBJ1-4	CSASSPRGGGEKLFF	TGCAGTGCTAGTTCCCCCCGGGGGGGAGGAGAAAAACTGTTTTTT
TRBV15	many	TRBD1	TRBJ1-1	CATSSRTGLNTEAFF	TGTGCCACCAGCTCTCGGACAGGGCTGAACACTGAAGCTTTCTTT
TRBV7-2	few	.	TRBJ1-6	CASSFSETYNSPLHF	TGTGCCAGCAGCTTTTCGGAGACTTATAATTCACCCCTCCACTTT
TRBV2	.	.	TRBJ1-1	CASSGQSMNTIEAFF	TGTGCCAGCAGTGGGCAAAGCATGAACACTATTGAAGCTTTCTTT
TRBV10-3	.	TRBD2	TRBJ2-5	CASQLLAGAPYQETQYF	TGTGCCAGTCAACTTTTAGCGGGAGCTCCGTACCAAGAGACCCAGTACTTC
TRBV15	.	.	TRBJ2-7	CATSRDSMSSYEQYF	TGTGCCACCAGCAGGGATAGCATGAGCTCCTACGAGCAGTACTTC